This T cell receptor (beta chain) comes out of a study of blood T cell repertoires in COVID-19. About the study: From T cells, B-cell-depleted T cells, or PBMCs came the material, which was cDNA or gDNA.

Deletions cut 1 base from V and 6 bases from J, with 11 bases between. Germline V lookup: CDR1 SGHVS, CDR2 FQNEAQ. The CDR3 sequence is 14 residues long. As originally analysed: Amplification from reference gene primers served as the basis for estimated nucleated cell counts. Libraries were prepared by immunoSEQ multiplex PCR; TCRdb keeps only in-frame clonotypes and omits some of them. The D gene and trimming were derived from the DNA, and the V and J assignments and clone size from that table. The table includes some 46,000 clones, over 75% detected once. This rearrangement joins TRBV7-8 to TRBJ2-3; tentative D call: TRBD1 (5 bases). The sequenced sample was peripheral blood. This TCR derives from a man aged 45-60 years with acute or convalescent COVID-19. The CDR3 coding sequence is TGTGCCAGCAGCTTAGGGGGCCAACCTGATACGCAGTATTTT. This gives the protein CASSLGGQPDTQYF.